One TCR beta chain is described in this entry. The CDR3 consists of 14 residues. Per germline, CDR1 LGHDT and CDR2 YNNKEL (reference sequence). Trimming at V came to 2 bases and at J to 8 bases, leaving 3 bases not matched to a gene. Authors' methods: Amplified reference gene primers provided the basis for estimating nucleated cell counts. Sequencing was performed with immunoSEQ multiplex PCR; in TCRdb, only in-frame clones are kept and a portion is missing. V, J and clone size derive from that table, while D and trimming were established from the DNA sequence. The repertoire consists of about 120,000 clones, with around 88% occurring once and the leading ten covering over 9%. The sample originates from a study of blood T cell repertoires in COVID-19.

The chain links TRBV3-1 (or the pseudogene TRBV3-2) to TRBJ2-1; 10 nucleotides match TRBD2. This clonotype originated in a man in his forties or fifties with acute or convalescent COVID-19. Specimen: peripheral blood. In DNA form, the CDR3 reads TGTGCCAGCAGCCAAAGCGGGGGGGCACATGAGCAGTTCTTC. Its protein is CASSQSGGAHEQFF.